The 22 T cell receptor beta chains reported below all come from one sample, sequenced in a study of blood T cell repertoires in COVID-19. TCRdb's copy holds only in-frame clones and misses some; the assay was immunoSEQ multiplex PCR. The sample has about 220,000 clones; around 84% are singletons. Sequenced sample: peripheral blood. The receptors here all came from a woman in her sixties or seventies who had recovered from COVID-19.

The chain links TRBV5-4 to TRBJ1-2, with TRBD1 matching 10 bases. CDR3 length: 15 amino acids. Per germline, CDR1 SGHNT and CDR2 YYREEE (reference sequence). The ends lost 3 bases at V and 2 bases at J; junction bases unmatched: 4. The CDR3 loop reads CASSSWTGGNYGYTF. In DNA form, the CDR3 reads TGTGCCAGCAGCTCTTGGACAGGGGGGAACTATGGCTACACCTTC.

The chain links TRBV19 to TRBJ1-2; perhaps TRBD1 as D (5 bases). The CDR3 sequence is 15 residues long. The V gene lost 0 bases and the J gene lost 4 bases, with 12 bases spanning the gap. Looked up from germline, CDR1 is LNHDA and CDR2 is SQIVND (reference sequence). The CDR3 here is CASSIDGTIAYGYTF. CDR3 nucleotides: TGTGCCAGTAGTATAGATGGGACTATAGCCTATGGCTACACCTTC.

In DNA form, the CDR3 reads TGTGCCAGCAGTAACACCCAAGAGACCCAGTACTTC. Translating it yields CASSNTQETQYF. This chain uses TRBV2 with TRBJ2-5; D call uncertain. Germline CDR1 SNHLY, CDR2 FYNNEI. V gave up 5 bases and J gave up 1 base, with 5 bases separating them. The CDR3 has 12 residues.

The chain has TRBV13 and TRBJ1-3; D is unclear. The CDR3 runs to 12 residues. Trimming shortened V by 3 bases and J by 5 bases, and 5 bases separated the two germline ends. The germline gives CDR1 PRHDT, CDR2 FYEKMQ (reference sequence). CDR3 loop: CASSFLRNTIYF. CDR3 nucleotides: TGTGCCAGCAGCTTCCTACGAAACACCATATATTTT. The entire variable domain, with the rest obtained from reference TRBV13 and TRBJ1-3, is as follows: AAGVIQSPRHLIKEKRETATLKCYPIPRHDTVYWYQQGPGQDPQFLISFYEKMQSDKGSIPDRFSAQQFSDYHSELNMSSLELGDSALYFCASSFLRNTIYFGEGSWLTVV.

The rearrangement uses TRBV19 and TRBJ1-1, with 9 positions matching TRBD1. Germline V gives CDR1 LNHDA, CDR2 SQIVND (reference sequence). The CDR3 is made up of 18 amino acids. The V segment lost 5 bases and the J segment 0 bases; nucleotides outside the gene matches: 13. In DNA form, the CDR3 reads TGTGCCAGTAGTGCCCCGAGGTCCGGGACAGGGATGAACACTGAAGCTTTCTTT. It encodes CASSAPRSGTGMNTEAFF.

The rearrangement joins TRBV5-1 to TRBJ2-2; D possibly corresponds to TRBD2 (5 bases). The CDR3 runs to 15 residues. Germline assignment: CDR1 SGHRS and CDR2 YFSETQ. V dropped 4 bases and J dropped 1 base, with 11 bases sitting between them. This chain's CDR3 is CASSRAGENTGELFF. CDR3 in DNA: TGCGCCAGCAGCAGAGCCGGGGAGAACACCGGGGAGCTGTTTTTT. Filled out from reference TRBV5-1 and TRBJ2-2, the complete variable domain reads KAGVTQTPRYLIKTRGQQVTLSCSPISGHRSVSWYQQTPGQGLQFLFEYFSETQRNKGNFPGRFSGRQFSNSRSEMNVSTLELGDSALYLCASSRAGENTGELFFGEGSRLTVL.

This chain joins TRBV6-6 and TRBJ1-1; 7 positions agree with TRBD1. This CDR3 contains 12 residues. CDR1 is MNHNY and CDR2 is SVGAGI in the germline V gene (reference sequence). The V gene end was trimmed by 5 bases and the J gene end by 11 bases; junction bases not matched to a gene: 8. In nucleotides, the CDR3 is TGTGCCAGCAGTCCCAGGGGGTACCGCGCTTTCTTT. Its translation is CASSPRGYRAFF.

This clone appeared once. J is TRBJ2-7 and V is TRBV4-2; 8 bases match TRBD2. This CDR3 spans 16 amino acids. The junction had 6 bases not matched to a gene; V was cut back by 2 bases and J by 0 bases. Germline values: CDR1 LGHNA, CDR2 YNFKEQ. CDR3 amino acids: CASSQSSGTSSYEQYF. As DNA, the CDR3 is TGTGCCAGCAGCCAATCTTCCGGGACTAGCTCCTACGAGCAGTACTTC.

V is TRBV5-5 and J is TRBJ2-7; TRBD2 is a possible D gene (6 bases). V lost 4 bases and J 2 bases, leaving 25 bases between the germline ends. The germline V gene encodes CDR1 SGHKS and CDR2 YYEKEE (reference sequence). The CDR3 contains 18 residues. The CDR3: CASSPSFRLETAAYEQYF. CDR3 nucleotide sequence: TGTGCCAGCAGCCCGAGCTTTAGACTAGAGACCGCCGCCTACGAGCAGTACTTC.

The V call is TRBV4-2, the J call TRBJ2-5; TRBD2 agrees at 10 bases. Germline V gives CDR1 LGHNA, CDR2 YNFKEQ. The CDR3 is 18 residues long. Unmatched junction bases numbered 11, after V lost 4 bases and J lost 0 bases. The CDR3 nucleotides read TGTGCCAGCAGCCCCCTCAGTAGCGGGGGGCCCGACCAAGAGACCCAGTACTTC. Translated, it gives CASSPLSSGGPDQETQYF.

This clone was found a few times. CDR3: CASSLEGASGYTF. As DNA, the CDR3 is TGTGCCAGCAGCTTAGAAGGGGCGAGCGGCTACACCTTC. The chain employs TRBV7-8 and TRBJ1-2; a possible D gene is TRBD1 (5 bases). This CDR3 is built from 13 residues. Looked up from germline, CDR1 is SGHVS and CDR2 is FQNEAQ. Trimming removed 1 base from V and 8 bases from J, with 11 bases in between.

The chain uses TRBV7-9 and TRBJ2-3, with 7 bases matching TRBD2. This CDR3 is 14 amino acids long. CDR1 and CDR2 (germline): SEHNR, FQNEAQ (reference sequence). With 5 bases clipped from V and 4 bases from J, the junction kept 6 bases outside the gene matches. CDR3: CASSATSFPDTQYF. CDR3 DNA sequence: TGTGCCAGCAGCGCGACTAGCTTTCCAGATACGCAGTATTTT.

V is TRBV6-1 and J is TRBJ2-5, with 9 positions matching TRBD1. The CDR3 sequence is 15 residues long. Germline CDR1 and CDR2: MNHNS and SASEGT. V dropped 3 bases and J dropped 5; count of bases not matched to a gene: 7. CDR3 bases: TGTGCCAGCAGTGAGGGGACAGGGTTCTTGGAGACCCAGTACTTC. Its translation: CASSEGTGFLETQYF.

To note about this clone: At one of its ends the junction is not consistent with the germline gene, which may arise from a read error. The chain recombines TRBV7-7 with TRBJ2-5, with D possibly being TRBD1 (6 bases). The CDR3 has 17 residues. Germline lookup yields CDR1 SSHAT and CDR2 FNYEAQ (reference sequence). As DNA, the CDR3 is TGTGCTAGCAGCCGACTGTGGACAGAGCCTCTGCAAGAGACCCAGTACTTC. Amino acid sequence: CASSRLWTEPLQETQYF.

This chain joins TRBV5-8 and TRBJ1-2, with 8 bases lining up with TRBD1. CDR3 length: 14 residues. With V trimmed by 2 bases and J by 5 bases, 5 bases remained unmatched. Germline CDR1 SGHTS, CDR2 YDEGEE. CDR3 DNA sequence: TGTGCCAGCAGCTTCGGACAGGGCGGGTATGGCTACACCTTC. It codes for CASSFGQGGYGYTF.

CDR3 DNA: TGTGCCAGCAGCGCTCCGGGCTACAATGAGCAGTTCTTC. This translates into CASSAPGYNEQFF. The chain uses TRBV3-1 (or the pseudogene TRBV3-2) and TRBJ2-1, with D hard to call. Germline CDR1 LGHDT, CDR2 YNNKEL (reference sequence). The V end was cut by 5 bases, the J end by 3 bases, with 8 bases between. The CDR3 sequence is 13 residues long.

This chain links TRBV2 with TRBJ1-6; weak D call: TRBD1 (5 bases). V gave up 2 bases and J gave up 5 bases, with 7 bases separating them. The CDR3 sequence is 14 residues long. Germline CDR1 and CDR2: SNHLY and FYNNEI. The CDR3 nucleotides read TGTGCCAGCAGTGAACAGGGAAATAATTCACCCCTCCACTTT. This sequence encodes CASSEQGNNSPLHF.

This rearrangement joins TRBV28 to TRBJ2-5, with D unclear. The ends were cut back, 6 bases at V and 7 bases at J, with 15 bases in the middle. CDR1 is MDHEN, CDR2 SYDVKM, per germline. This CDR3 has 13 residues. This CDR3 is CASRRSTTGTQYF. As DNA, the CDR3 is TGTGCCAGCAGGAGGAGCACGACGGGGACCCAGTACTTC.

The chain has TRBV29-1 and TRBJ2-2; D not resolved. CDR1 and CDR2 (germline): SQVTM, ANQGSEA. The CDR3 loop spans 11 amino acids. The V and J ends lost 7 bases and 3 bases respectively, with 6 bases between them. The CDR3, as DNA: TGCAGCGGGTCGGACACCGGGGAGCTGTTTTTT. This gives the protein CSGSDTGELFF.

V and J are TRBV5-1 and TRBJ2-7; perhaps TRBD2 as D (5 bases). Germline values: CDR1 SGHRS, CDR2 YFSETQ. The CDR3 loop spans 15 amino acids. Trimming removed 0 bases at V and 6 bases at J, with 16 bases between. The chain's CDR3 is CASSLGVAIPSEQYF. The CDR3 DNA reads TGCGCCAGCAGCTTGGGGGTAGCGATCCCTTCCGAGCAGTACTTC.

The chain couples TRBV18 to TRBJ1-2; 12 nucleotides align to TRBD1. Germline assignment: CDR1 KGHSH and CDR2 LQKENI. This CDR3 is built from 17 residues. Trimming took 1 base from V and 3 from J; bases not matched to a gene: 6. The CDR3 DNA reads TGTGCCAGCTCACCACGGGACAGGGGGCGGCTCGACTATGGCTACACCTTC. It codes for CASSPRDRGRLDYGYTF.

This clone has a handful of counts. The chain carries TRBV7-2 and TRBJ1-6; D is ambiguous. V was shortened by 1 base and J by 10 bases, with 8 bases between the two germline ends. Germline values: CDR1 SGHTA, CDR2 FQGNSA. The CDR3 runs 13 residues. The CDR3 region has the DNA TGTGCCAGCAGCTTAGGTGCCCGGTCACCCCTCCACTTT. Translated: CASSLGARSPLHF.